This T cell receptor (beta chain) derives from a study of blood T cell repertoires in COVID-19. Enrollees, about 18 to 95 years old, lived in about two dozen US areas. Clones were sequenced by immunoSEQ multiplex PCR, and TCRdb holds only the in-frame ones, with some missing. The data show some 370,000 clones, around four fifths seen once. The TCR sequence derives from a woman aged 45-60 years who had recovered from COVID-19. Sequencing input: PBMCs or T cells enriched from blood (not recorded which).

CDR3 sequence reads: CASSLTPGGVNYGYTF. CDR3 DNA sequence: TGTGCCAGCAGCTTAACTCCAGGGGGAGTCAACTATGGCTACACCTTC. The J gene is TRBJ1-2, the V gene TRBV7-2, with 7 bases matching TRBD1. There are 16 residues in the CDR3. Germline V CDR1 and CDR2: SGHTA, FQGNSA. With 2 bases clipped from V and 2 bases from J, the junction kept 8 bases outside the gene matches.